This entry lists 7 T cell receptor beta chains sequenced from one sample in a study of TIL therapy for anti-PD-1-resistant metastatic lung cancer. Sequencing used immunoSEQ v3. The protocol was immunoSEQ multiplex PCR, while the TCRdb copy is restricted to in-frame clones and leaves out a portion. The sample has about 60,000 clones; 55% to 70% are singletons. This sample's time point: pre-treatment sample, taken before nivolumab and TIL therapy. The sequencing used blood, collected at baseline. These receptors all come from a person aged 25 to 79 with non-small cell lung cancer.

The chain has TRBV6-4 and TRBJ2-2, with D tentatively TRBD2 (6 bases). Looked up from germline, CDR1 is MRHNA and CDR2 is SNTAGT. The CDR3 has 14 residues. V dropped 8 bases and J dropped 4 bases, with 14 bases sitting between them. The CDR3 reads CASSSGYSTGELFF. CDR3 nucleotide sequence: TGTGCCAGCTCCAGCGGGTATAGCACCGGGGAGCTGTTTTTT.

This clone was seen once. The V gene is TRBV25-1, the J gene TRBJ1-1; 7 bases are a match to TRBD1. V was pared by 10 bases and J by 3 bases, with 2 bases of the junction left unmatched. The CDR3 length is 11 residues. From germline, CDR1 is MGHDK and CDR2 SYGVNS. The CDR3 loop reads CATQGDTEAFF. CDR3 coding DNA: TGTGCCACCCAGGGGGACACTGAAGCTTTCTTT.

V is TRBV9 and J is TRBJ2-4, with D hard to call. The CDR3 contains 15 residues. Between the trimmed V and J ends, which lost 1 base and 0 bases, there was a span of 8 bases. Germline V gene sequence: CDR1 SGDLS, CDR2 YYNGEE. CDR3 sequence (DNA): TGTGCCAGCAGCGTAAATCCCCGAGCCAAAAACATTCAGTACTTC. Its translation: CASSVNPRAKNIQYF. The full variable domain, with the rest looked up from reference TRBV9 and TRBJ2-4, is DSGVTQTPKHLITATGQRVTLRCSPRSGDLSVYWYQQSLDQGLQFLIQYYNGEERAKGNILERFSAQQFPDLHSELNLSSLELGDSALYFCASSVNPRAKNIQYFGAGTRLSVL.

With respect to this clone: The same CDR3 also results from other DNA sequences found in this sample. The chain combines TRBV5-1 with TRBJ1-1; D unclear. V lost 1 base and J 1 base, leaving 8 bases between the germline ends. CDR1 SGHRS and CDR2 YFSETQ come from the germline V gene. The CDR3 consists of 14 residues. DNA for the CDR3: TGCGCCAGCAGCTTGATCCCAGCGAACACTGAAGCTTTCTTT. Translation gives CASSLIPANTEAFF.

The CDR3 DNA sequence: TGTGCCAGCAGTTGGGGAGGGGGACCTGAAGCTTTCTTT. Translated: CASSWGGGPEAFF. The gene calls are TRBV7-9 and TRBJ1-1; D possibly corresponds to TRBD1 (6 bases). The length of the CDR3 is 13 residues. Trimming shortened V by 6 bases and J by 6 bases, and 14 bases separated the two germline ends. Germline CDR1 reads SEHNR; CDR2 reads FQNEAQ (reference sequence).

This sequence joins TRBV11-2 and TRBJ2-1; possible D gene TRBD2, 6 bases. The germline gives CDR1 SGHAT, CDR2 FQNNGV. This CDR3 contains 14 residues. V dropped 0 bases and J dropped 6 bases, with 9 bases sitting between them. This chain's CDR3 is CASSLDPGVNEQFF. In DNA, the CDR3 is TGTGCCAGCAGCTTAGATCCGGGGGTCAATGAGCAGTTCTTC.

The chain recombines TRBV18 with TRBJ1-1; D unclear. This CDR3 contains 13 residues. CDR1 KGHSH and CDR2 LQKENI come from the germline V gene. Trimming removed 9 bases from V and 3 bases from J, with 14 bases in between. For the CDR3, the DNA is TGTGCCAGTTCGGTCAGATCGGACACTGAAGCTTTCTTT. Its translation is CASSVRSDTEAFF.